A single sample is the source of the 5 T cell receptor beta chains below, sequenced in a study of response to subunit inactivated influenza vaccine (dated by TCRdb to the late 2010s). Library prep was done by RT-PCR. The instrument given in TCRdb is Illumina HiSeq 2500. TCRdb reprocessing: public reads trimmed at Q25 with fastp, clones called with MiXCR, in-frame beta chains kept. Duplicate CDR3 protein sequences are folded into a single record with the most common DNA and genes. Across this sample there are roughly 650,000 distinct CDR3 sequences, with 13% to 15% seen only once. Of the sample, about 7.6% falls within the top ten clones. The specimen comprised PBMCs from blood, sampled less than 15 days before vaccination. The receptors come from a man in his forties or fifties who received an inactivated influenza vaccine. Donor details come from another sample of the same person, matched by shared clones.

This clonotype was recorded many times. The rearrangement uses TRBV7-9 and TRBJ2-1; D is unclear. Germline values: CDR1 SEHNR, CDR2 FQNEAQ (reference sequence). This CDR3 region has 12 residues. V lost 5 bases and J lost 9, with 11 bases in between. The CDR3 nucleotides are TGTGCCAGCAGCCCCCAGGTCGGTGAGCAGTTCTTC. Its protein is CASSPQVGEQFF.

Only a few counts were recorded for this clonotype. The chain uses TRBV29-1 and TRBJ2-5; 9 bases map to TRBD2. CDR1 SQVTM and CDR2 ANQGSEA come from the germline V gene. The CDR3 is 14 residues long. The CDR3 reads CSLLAGGYKETQYF. The CDR3 bases are TGCAGTCTCTTGGCGGGAGGGTACAAAGAGACCCAGTACTTC.

This chain joins TRBV9 and TRBJ2-1; 7 positions match TRBD1. V was pared by 1 base and J by 0 bases, with 4 bases of the junction left unmatched. The V gene's germline CDR1 is SGDLS and CDR2 YYNGEE. This CDR3 region has 16 residues. The CDR3, as DNA: TGTGCCAGCAGCGTAAGACAGGGTAGCTCCTACAATGAGCAGTTCTTC. Translated: CASSVRQGSSYNEQFF.

This rearrangement joins TRBV6-2 or TRBV6-3 to TRBJ2-7, with 7 nucleotides matching TRBD1. The J segment lost 3 bases and the V segment lost 5 bases, leaving 7 bases of the junction unmatched. This CDR3 comprises 14 residues. CDR1 and CDR2 (germline): MNHEY, SVGEGT. The CDR3 loop is CASSMLTGSYEQYF. The CDR3 bases are TGTGCCAGCAGTATGTTGACAGGGAGCTACGAGCAGTACTTC.

The chain couples TRBV28 to TRBJ1-4, with no clear D. The germline gives CDR1 MDHEN, CDR2 SYDVKM. Trimming cost V 6 bases and J 5 bases, with 10 bases left between them. There are 13 residues in the CDR3. The chain's CDR3 is CASRGNGNEKLFF. CDR3 nucleotides: TGTGCCAGCAGAGGTAATGGAAATGAAAAACTGTTTTTT.